Shown below are 9 T cell receptor beta chains from a single sample sequenced in a study of blood T cell repertoires in COVID-19. Sequencing used immunoSEQ multiplex PCR; TCRdb keeps in-frame clones, though not all of them. The repertoire holds 76,000 or so clones, with around nine tenths as singletons. The material sequenced was peripheral blood. The source of these receptors is a man younger than 40 with acute or convalescent COVID-19.

V usage is TRBV6-1 and J usage is TRBJ1-5, with 9 bases aligning to TRBD1. V lost 3 bases and J lost 0; bases outside the gene matches: 6. This CDR3 region has 17 residues. Germline CDR1 and CDR2: MNHNS and SASEGT. CDR3 region: CASSDNWDRVSNQPQHF. The CDR3 nucleotides read TGTGCCAGCAGTGATAATTGGGACAGGGTTAGCAATCAGCCCCAGCATTTT.

This clone was found once. This chain links TRBV7-2 with TRBJ2-2; D unresolved. CDR1 is SGHTA and CDR2 is FQGNSA in the germline V gene. V was clipped by 7 bases and J by 0 bases, with 18 bases between them. This CDR3 is built from 17 residues. For the CDR3, the DNA is TGTGCCAGCACCTCCCGTGTGCGGAACTCGAACACCGGGGAGCTGTTTTTT. It specifies CASTSRVRNSNTGELFF.

This chain uses TRBV30 with TRBJ2-5; no reliable D call. In germline, CDR1 is GTSNPN, CDR2 SVGIG (reference sequence). The CDR3 consists of 13 residues. V lost 1 base, J lost 9 bases, and 15 bases lay in between. CDR3 residues: CAWSETRGAAQYF. The CDR3 DNA is TGTGCCTGGAGTGAGACGCGCGGCGCGGCCCAGTACTTC.

The chain has TRBV6-5 and TRBJ2-5; 10 nucleotides align to TRBD2. J gave up 4 bases and V 7 bases, and 6 bases lay outside the gene matches. Germline CDR1 and CDR2: MNHEY and SVGAGI. CDR3 length: 14 residues. The CDR3 coding sequence is TGTGCCAGCACCCGGACTAGCGGTAGAGAGACCCAGTACTTC. Protein product: CASTRTSGRETQYF.

The J gene is TRBJ2-7, the V gene TRBV25-1, with a tentative D call TRBD2 (5 bases). CDR3 length: 10 amino acids. The V gene lost 10 bases and the J gene lost 2 bases, with 6 bases spanning the gap. Germline V gives CDR1 MGHDK, CDR2 SYGVNS. The CDR3 nucleotides are TGTGCCATCGGGACCTACGAGCAGTACTTC. This codes for CAIGTYEQYF.

The V call is TRBV6-5, the J call TRBJ1-6; possibly TRBD1 for D (5 bases). The CDR3 extends over 13 amino acids. Germline CDR1 MNHEY, CDR2 SVGAGI. The V end was cut by 4 bases, the J end by 6 bases, with 7 bases between. The CDR3 region is CASSLTANSPLHF. The DNA of the CDR3 is TGTGCCAGCAGTTTGACAGCTAATTCACCCCTCCACTTT.

The chain couples TRBV7-8 to TRBJ2-7; 7 nucleotides agree with TRBD2. V trimming: 7 bases; J trimming: 5 bases; junction bases outside the gene matches: 8. Germline CDR1 is SGHVS and CDR2 is FQNEAQ. The length of the CDR3 is 13 residues. DNA for the CDR3: TGTGCCAGCACCCTTAAAGGGAGGGACGAGCAGTACTTC. It is translated as CASTLKGRDEQYF.

This clone was detected once. This chain joins TRBV28 and TRBJ1-5; tentative D call: TRBD1 (5 bases). V was shortened by 2 bases and J by 4 bases, with 9 bases between the two germline ends. Germline values: CDR1 MDHEN, CDR2 SYDVKM. This CDR3 spans 14 amino acids. CDR3 sequence reads: CASSLGQGNQPQHF. The CDR3 coding sequence is TGTGCCAGCAGTTTAGGGCAGGGTAATCAGCCCCAGCATTTT.

V is TRBV5-1 and J is TRBJ2-3; a possible D gene is TRBD2 (6 bases). V gave up 3 bases and J gave up 0 bases, with 14 bases separating them. Germline values: CDR1 SGHRS, CDR2 YFSETQ. The CDR3 consists of 16 residues. The CDR3 here is CASSSLGGPSTDTQYF. In DNA, the CDR3 is TGCGCCAGCAGCTCCCTGGGGGGACCTAGCACAGATACGCAGTATTTT. Full variable domain (rest looked up from reference TRBV5-1 and TRBJ2-3): KAGVTQTPRYLIKTRGQQVTLSCSPISGHRSVSWYQQTPGQGLQFLFEYFSETQRNKGNFPGRFSGRQFSNSRSEMNVSTLELGDSALYLCASSSLGGPSTDTQYFGPGTRLTVL.